Listed here are 6 T cell receptor beta chains from one sample, sequenced in a study of T cell changes during pregnancy in multiple sclerosis. TCRdb's copy holds only in-frame clones and misses some; the assay was immunoSEQ multiplex PCR. The sample records about 28,000 clones, roughly 89% being singletons. The starting material was CD4+ T cells from peripheral blood mononuclear cells, obtained in the second trimester of pregnancy. These receptors all come from a female donor with multiple sclerosis, enrolled in a pregnancy study.

V is TRBV5-1 and J is TRBJ2-2; D gene unclear. This CDR3 region has 15 residues. V lost 4 bases and J 4 bases, leaving 14 bases between the germline ends. From germline, CDR1 is SGHRS and CDR2 YFSETQ. In DNA form, the CDR3 reads TGCGCCAGCAGCCAAGATTACAGCTCCACCGGGGAGCTGTTTTTT. This sequence encodes CASSQDYSSTGELFF.

This clone has just a few counts. The genes are TRBV4-3 and TRBJ2-3, with D possibly TRBD2 on 7 matching bases. There are 17 residues in the CDR3. V gave up 3 bases and J gave up 5 bases, with 21 bases separating them. CDR1 is LGHNA, CDR2 YSLEER, per germline. CDR3 nucleotides: TGCGCCAGCAGCCAGGGACCTGGGGGGGGGCAGGTAGATACGCAGTATTTT. Translating gives CASSQGPGGGQVDTQYF.

This sequence joins TRBV19 and TRBJ1-6; maybe TRBD1 (6 bases). V shed 8 bases and J shed 10 bases, with 12 bases lying between them. The CDR3 spans 12 residues. CDR1 LNHDA and CDR2 SQIVND come from the germline V gene (reference sequence). CDR3 DNA: TGTGCCAGTGGAACAGGGTTCTCACCCCTCCACTTT. Translating it yields CASGTGFSPLHF.

A single count supports this clone. The chain links TRBV5-1 to TRBJ1-1; D unclear. This CDR3 is built from 13 residues. Germline V lookup: CDR1 SGHRS, CDR2 YFSETQ. With 1 base removed from V and 10 bases from J, the gap between germline ends came to 14 bases. CDR3 coding DNA: TGCGCCAGCAGCTTGTCCCAGGATGAGAGAGCTTTCTTT. Translation: CASSLSQDERAFF.

The chain joins TRBV19 to TRBJ2-7; D may be TRBD1 (5 bases). The CDR3 has 13 residues. Germline V gene data show CDR1 as LNHDA and CDR2 as SQIVND (reference sequence). Trimming removed 7 bases from V and 0 bases from J, with 10 bases in between. CDR3 sequence: CASTGHGSYEQYF. The CDR3 DNA sequence: TGTGCCAGTACCGGACACGGCTCCTACGAGCAGTACTTC. The variable domain in full, with the rest retrieved from reference TRBV19 and TRBJ2-7, is DGGITQSPKYLFRKEGQNVTLSCEQNLNHDAMYWYRQDPGQGLRLIYYSQIVNDFQKGDIAEGYSVSREKKESFPLTVTSAQKNPTAFYLCASTGHGSYEQYFGPGTRLTVT.

The chain carries TRBV4-1 and TRBJ1-2, with 7 bases lining up with TRBD1. Germline lookup yields CDR1 MGHRA and CDR2 YSYEKL. The CDR3 totals 15 residues. Trimming removed 0 bases from V and 5 bases from J; junction bases left unmatched: 6. The CDR3 protein is CASSQEGDREYGYTF. DNA for the CDR3: TGCGCCAGCAGCCAAGAAGGTGACAGGGAGTATGGCTACACCTTC.